The rows below give T cell receptor beta chains drawn from one sample of a study of Ad26.COV2.S vaccination and SARS-CoV-2 variants. Sequencing used immunoSEQ multiplex PCR; TCRdb keeps in-frame clones, though not all of them. Here the sample spans around 340,000 clones, roughly nine tenths being singletons. The starting material was peripheral blood, obtained in a trial of Ad26.COV2.S vaccine versus placebo. The receptors originated from a person between 18 and 65 years old who received the Ad26.COV2.S COVID-19 vaccine or a placebo. Both conserved end residues are part of each CDR3.

>TRBV5-1
CASRSGQGLTDTQYF
>TRBV29-1
CSVEAEVGNTIYF
>TRBV10-3
CAISESKSRDNEQFF
>TRBV5-1
CASSSGTGTIFGELFF
>TRBV20-1
CSAILFNEQFF
>TRBV7-3
CASSLQGPNYGYTF
>TRBV5-6
CASSLGGYEQYF
>TRBV27
CASSLSVGGNTEAFF
>TRBV9
CASTREGKNEQFF
>TRBV2
CASNSGLSVPQHF
>TRBV15
CATSRGLAGGGEQYF
>TRBV6-5
CASSLSPDYNEQFF
>TRBV6-2/TRBV6-3
CASSHSVRSEAFF
>TRBV7-3
CASSLMWDNEQFF
>TRBV18
CASSPAGPSSGANVLTF
>TRBV6-5
CASSLTVGAYEQYF